The sequence of this TCR beta chain was determined in a study of T cell responses to AZD1222 COVID-19 vaccine. Profiling relied on immunoSEQ multiplex PCR, and the TCRdb table lists in-frame clones only, not all of them. The repertoire includes 80,000 to 100,000 clones, around 85% of them detected once, and 9.5% to 13% sits in the top ten. To note about this clone: Its antigen remains unknown.

The CDR3 loop spans 13 amino acids. Germline CDR1 is LNHDA and CDR2 is SQIVND (reference sequence). J gave up 5 bases and V 4 bases, and 4 bases lay outside the gene matches. General study results and limits: Unmutated variant regions reportedly attract nearly half of all spike-specific TCRs. Donors in the cohort were predominantly white British and more often female, and clonal diversity was possibly underestimated. Spike regions recognized by vaccine-associated CD4 TCRs spanned the protein, led by 160-218 and 743-854. When two AZD1222 doses had been given, Spike-specific TCR breadth and depth rose.

This sequence was found in an adult who received the AZD1222 COVID-19 vaccine. The genes are TRBV19 and TRBJ2-5; TRBD1 matches at 7 bases. The material was peripheral blood, obtained 28 days after the second AZD1222 dose. The CDR3 DNA reads as TGTGCCAGTAGTACAGTACAGGGGGAGACCCAGTACTTC. It yields the protein CASSTVQGETQYF.